The next 16 T cell receptor beta chains were all read from a single sample in a study of blood T cell repertoires in COVID-19 (dated by TCRdb to 2020 to 2021). The receptor library was made with the immunoSEQ multiplex PCR assay. What TCRdb holds here is the immuneACCESS table cut down to in-frame rearrangements. Part of the clones is not present; checked against another copy, under half of the missing clones reflect an unresolved V gene, and the others are unexplained. In this sample the table shows 80,000 to 95,000 clones, roughly 75% of which occur a single time. The biggest ten clones account for around 4.2% of the sample. Sequenced input: peripheral blood. These receptors originate from a woman in her forties or fifties with acute or convalescent COVID-19.

This clone has more than one count but fewer than ten. This chain uses TRBV5-4 with TRBJ2-3, with TRBD1 matching 8 bases. The junction had 9 bases not matched to a gene; V was cut back by 4 bases and J by 5 bases. The CDR3 loop spans 15 amino acids. The germline V gene has CDR1 SGHNT and CDR2 YYREEE (reference sequence). The CDR3 DNA reads as TGTGCCAGCAGCCCGGACAGGGTCGTAGGAGATACGCAGTATTTT. It is translated as CASSPDRVVGDTQYF.

This chain joins TRBV9 and TRBJ1-4, with TRBD1 matching over 11 bases. The germline V gene encodes CDR1 SGDLS and CDR2 YYNGEE. The junction had 3 bases not matched to a gene; V was cut back by 0 bases and J by 8 bases. CDR3 length: 15 residues. CDR3 amino acids: CASSVARTGGEKLFF. The DNA for the CDR3 is TGTGCCAGCAGCGTAGCTAGGACAGGGGGCGAAAAACTGTTTTTT.

CDR3 amino acids: CSARENKAFF. In nucleotides, the CDR3 is TGCAGTGCTAGAGAGAACAAAGCTTTCTTT. The chain uses TRBV20-1 and TRBJ1-1; D gene ambiguous. Germline loops: CDR1 DFQATT, CDR2 SNEGSKA (reference sequence). V lost 0 bases and J lost 9, with 5 bases in between. The CDR3 sequence is 10 residues long.

The chain carries TRBV20-1 and TRBJ1-1; possibly TRBD1 for D (6 bases). Trimming left V 4 bases short and J 11 bases short, with 14 bases between. This CDR3 comprises 11 residues. Looked up from germline, CDR1 is DFQATT and CDR2 is SNEGSKA (reference sequence). The CDR3: CSAKDSLGAFF. CDR3 nucleotide sequence: TGCAGTGCTAAGGACAGTCTTGGGGCTTTCTTT.

The chain carries TRBV24-1 and TRBJ1-5, with 10 bases matching TRBD1. The length of the CDR3 is 14 residues. With 4 bases clipped from V and 6 bases from J, the junction kept 2 bases outside the gene matches. The germline CDR1 and CDR2 sequences are KGHDR and SFDVKD. The CDR3 protein is CATSDDRGLQPQHF. The CDR3 bases are TGTGCCACCAGTGACGACAGGGGGCTTCAGCCCCAGCATTTT.

The CDR3 loop is CASSLTSGRETQYF. CDR3 bases: TGTGCCAGCAGCTTGACTAGCGGCAGAGAGACCCAGTACTTC. J is TRBJ2-5 and V is TRBV5-8, with TRBD2 matching 8 bases. CDR1 is SGHTS, CDR2 YDEGEE, per germline. V trimming: 1 base; J trimming: 4 bases; junction bases outside the gene matches: 3. The CDR3 extends over 14 amino acids.

The chain employs TRBV10-3 and TRBJ2-5; 9 bases align to TRBD2. Trimming at V came to 8 bases and at J to 4 bases, leaving 11 bases not matched to a gene. Germline CDR1 is ENHRY and CDR2 is SYGVKD. The CDR3 contains 15 residues. For the CDR3, the DNA is TGTGCCATCTCAGCCGGGACTAGCTCTACAGAGACCCAGTACTTC. Translating gives CAISAGTSSTETQYF.

The chain couples TRBV27 to TRBJ1-4, with TRBD1 identical over 7 bases. Germline V gene sequence: CDR1 MNHEY, CDR2 SMNVEV (reference sequence). The CDR3 spans 15 residues. V shed 6 bases, J shed 3 bases, and the junction held 7 bases outside the gene matches. The DNA for the CDR3 is TGTGCCAGCAGCCTACAGGGGCGGGCTAATGAAAAACTGTTTTTT. It codes for CASSLQGRANEKLFF.

This rearrangement joins TRBV7-2 to TRBJ1-3; maybe TRBD1 (6 bases). The CDR3 has 16 residues. CDR1 SGHTA and CDR2 FQGNSA come from the germline V gene. V was pared by 5 bases and J by 2 bases, with 16 bases between. The DNA of the CDR3 is TGTGCCAGCAGCCCTAAGCTGGGGGCGACTGGAAACACCATATATTTT. Translation gives CASSPKLGATGNTIYF.

This chain connects TRBV7-2 to TRBJ1-2; D is possibly TRBD1 (5 bases). Deletions cut 2 bases from V and 4 bases from J, with 14 bases between. This CDR3 contains 15 residues. The V gene's germline CDR1 is SGHTA and CDR2 FQGNSA. CDR3 sequence: CASSLRRVMSYGYTF. The DNA of the CDR3 is TGTGCCAGCAGCTTACGCAGGGTGATGAGCTATGGCTACACCTTC.

This clone was seen once. The CDR3 DNA sequence: TGTGCCAGCAGTAAAACAGGGTTTCCGAACACCGGGGAGCTGTTTTTT. Encoded protein: CASSKTGFPNTGELFF. The chain combines TRBV7-2 with TRBJ2-2; D possibly corresponds to TRBD1 (6 bases). Trimming left V 6 bases short and J 0 bases short, with 14 bases between. CDR1 is SGHTA, CDR2 FQGNSA, per germline. This CDR3 is 16 amino acids long.

In nucleotides, the CDR3 is TGTGCCAGCAGCGTAGACCCCCTGGACTACTCTGGAAACACCATATATTTT. This sequence encodes CASSVDPLDYSGNTIYF. V gene TRBV9 combines with J gene TRBJ1-3; D gene unclear. This CDR3 comprises 17 residues. Germline-derived CDR1 and CDR2 are SGDLS and YYNGEE. Trimming shortened V by 0 bases and J by 0 bases, and 13 bases separated the two germline ends.

The chain has TRBV7-8 and TRBJ2-7, with 7 bases fitting TRBD1. Germline CDR1 SGHVS, CDR2 FQNEAQ. Unmatched junction bases numbered 5, after V lost 1 base and J lost 2 bases. This CDR3 spans 15 amino acids. As DNA, the CDR3 is TGTGCCAGCAGCTTAGGGGGACAGAACGCCTACGAGCAGTACTTC. It translates to CASSLGGQNAYEQYF.

On this clone itself: This specimen includes other DNA sequences encoding the same CDR3. In nucleotides, the CDR3 is TGTGCCAGCAGCTCCGGGGACTATGGCTACACCTTC. This sequence encodes CASSSGDYGYTF. V usage is TRBV5-6 and J usage is TRBJ1-2; no definite D call. Germline CDR1 is SGHDT and CDR2 is YYEEEE. Trimming took off 3 bases at V and 3 bases at J, with 6 bases between the two ends. The CDR3 totals 12 residues.

This rearrangement joins TRBV7-8 to TRBJ2-5, with no clear D. Deletions cut 0 bases from V and 5 bases from J, with 7 bases between. The CDR3 is 13 amino acids. The germline gives CDR1 SGHVS, CDR2 FQNEAQ. The CDR3 loop reads CASSLARRETQYF. CDR3 bases: TGTGCCAGCAGCTTAGCCCGCCGGGAGACCCAGTACTTC.

This sequence joins TRBV19 and TRBJ2-7; D is undetermined. This CDR3 is 13 amino acids long. The V and J ends lost 6 bases and 0 bases respectively, with 9 bases between them. Germline V gene data show CDR1 as LNHDA and CDR2 as SQIVND (reference sequence). The CDR3 here is CASSLASSYEQYF. In DNA form, the CDR3 reads TGTGCCAGTAGCCTCGCGAGCTCCTACGAGCAGTACTTC.